This T cell receptor beta chain was sequenced during a study of a mutant IDH1 vaccine in newly diagnosed glioma. About the research overall: Patients came in for eight vaccinations, in weeks 1, 3, 5, 7, 11, 15, 19 and 23.

Time point noted: week 11, during vaccination. Vaccine doses each comprised 300 ug of mutant IDH1 20-mer peptide, with topical imiquimod. As for this clone: The target antigen is unknown.

Repertoires were generated with immunoSEQ multiplex PCR, while TCRdb's copy carries only in-frame clones and drops some. The sample carries 110,000 or so clones, roughly 90% recorded once. Sequencing was performed on PBMCs, taken from a glioma patient whose treatment included an IDH1 peptide vaccine. The source is a woman in her forties or fifties with glioma.

The CDR3 protein is CASSLGLAGANVLTF. The CDR3 coding sequence is TGTGCCAGCAGTTTGGGGCTTGCCGGGGCCAACGTCCTGACTTTC. V usage is TRBV28 and J usage is TRBJ2-6; D is possibly TRBD1 (5 bases). Germline lookup yields CDR1 MDHEN and CDR2 SYDVKM. Trimming pared 3 bases from V and 4 bases from J, leaving 10 bases between. This CDR3 spans 15 amino acids.